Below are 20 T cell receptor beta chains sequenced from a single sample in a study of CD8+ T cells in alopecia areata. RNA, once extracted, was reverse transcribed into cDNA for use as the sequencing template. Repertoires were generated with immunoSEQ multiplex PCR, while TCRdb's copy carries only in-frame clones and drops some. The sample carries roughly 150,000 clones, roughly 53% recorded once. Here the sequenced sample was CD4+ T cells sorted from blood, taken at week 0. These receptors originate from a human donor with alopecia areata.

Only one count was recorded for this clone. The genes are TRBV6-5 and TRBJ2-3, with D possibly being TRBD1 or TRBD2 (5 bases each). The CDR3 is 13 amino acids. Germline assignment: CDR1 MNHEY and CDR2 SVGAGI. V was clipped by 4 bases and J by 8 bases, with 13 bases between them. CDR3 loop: CASSSPQRGTQYF. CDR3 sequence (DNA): TGTGCCAGCAGTTCCCCCCAGAGGGGTACGCAGTATTTT.

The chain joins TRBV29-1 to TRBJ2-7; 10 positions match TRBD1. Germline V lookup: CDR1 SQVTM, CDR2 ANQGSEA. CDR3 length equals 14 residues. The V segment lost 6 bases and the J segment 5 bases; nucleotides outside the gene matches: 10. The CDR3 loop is CSVLRGTGDNEQYF. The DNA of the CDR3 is TGCAGCGTCCTTCGAGGGACAGGGGACAACGAGCAGTACTTC.

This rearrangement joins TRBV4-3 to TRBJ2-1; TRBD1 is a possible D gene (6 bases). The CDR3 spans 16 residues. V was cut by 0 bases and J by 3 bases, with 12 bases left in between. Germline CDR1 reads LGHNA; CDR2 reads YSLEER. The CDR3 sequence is CASSQDRSGDYNEQFF. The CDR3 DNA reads TGCGCCAGCAGCCAAGATCGATCAGGGGACTACAATGAGCAGTTCTTC.

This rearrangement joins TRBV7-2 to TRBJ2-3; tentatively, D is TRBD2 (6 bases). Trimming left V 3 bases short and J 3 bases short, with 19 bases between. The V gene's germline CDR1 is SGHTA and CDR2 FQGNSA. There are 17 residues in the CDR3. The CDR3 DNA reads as TGTGCCAGCAGCTTGTCCCTCGGGAGCCCCAGAACAGATACGCAGTATTTT. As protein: CASSLSLGSPRTDTQYF.

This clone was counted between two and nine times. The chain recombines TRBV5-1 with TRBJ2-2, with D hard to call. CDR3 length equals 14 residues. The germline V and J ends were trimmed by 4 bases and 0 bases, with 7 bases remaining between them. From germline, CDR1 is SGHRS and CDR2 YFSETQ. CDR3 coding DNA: TGCGCCAGCAGCCCTGATACGAACACCGGGGAGCTGTTTTTT. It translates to CASSPDTNTGELFF.

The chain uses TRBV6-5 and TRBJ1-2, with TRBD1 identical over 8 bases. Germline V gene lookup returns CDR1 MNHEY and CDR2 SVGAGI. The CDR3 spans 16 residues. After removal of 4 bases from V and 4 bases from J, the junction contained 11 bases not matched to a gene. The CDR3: CASSSPSRTGTYGYTF. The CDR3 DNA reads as TGTGCCAGCAGTTCGCCCTCCCGGACAGGGACCTATGGCTACACCTTC.

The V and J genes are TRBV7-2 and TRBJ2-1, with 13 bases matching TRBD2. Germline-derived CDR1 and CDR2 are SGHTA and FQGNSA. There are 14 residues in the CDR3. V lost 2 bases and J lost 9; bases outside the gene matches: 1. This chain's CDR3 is CASSLTSGGVEQFF. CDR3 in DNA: TGTGCCAGCAGCTTAACTAGCGGGGGGGTTGAGCAGTTCTTC.

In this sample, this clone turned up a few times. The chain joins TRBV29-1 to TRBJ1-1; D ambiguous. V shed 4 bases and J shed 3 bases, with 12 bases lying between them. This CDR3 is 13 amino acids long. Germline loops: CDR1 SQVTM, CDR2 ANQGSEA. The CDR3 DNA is TGCAGCGTTGGGAAGAGATTGGACACTGAAGCTTTCTTT. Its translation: CSVGKRLDTEAFF.

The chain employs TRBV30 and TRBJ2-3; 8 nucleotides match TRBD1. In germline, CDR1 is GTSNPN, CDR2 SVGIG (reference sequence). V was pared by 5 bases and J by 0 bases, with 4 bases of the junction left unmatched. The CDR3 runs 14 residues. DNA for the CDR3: TGTGCCTGGGGACAGGGCCCGAGCACAGATACGCAGTATTTT. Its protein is CAWGQGPSTDTQYF.

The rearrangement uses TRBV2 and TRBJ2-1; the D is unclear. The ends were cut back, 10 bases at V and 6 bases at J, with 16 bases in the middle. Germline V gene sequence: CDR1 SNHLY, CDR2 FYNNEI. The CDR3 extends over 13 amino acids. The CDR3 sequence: CATFQELGNEQFF. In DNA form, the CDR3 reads TGTGCCACCTTCCAGGAATTAGGCAATGAGCAGTTCTTC.

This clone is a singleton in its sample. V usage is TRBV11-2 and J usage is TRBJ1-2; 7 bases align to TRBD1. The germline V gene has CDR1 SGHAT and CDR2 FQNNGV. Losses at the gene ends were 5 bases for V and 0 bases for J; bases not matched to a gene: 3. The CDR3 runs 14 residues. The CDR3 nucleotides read TGTGCCAGCAGCAGAGGACAGGCTAACTATGGCTACACCTTC. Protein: CASSRGQANYGYTF.

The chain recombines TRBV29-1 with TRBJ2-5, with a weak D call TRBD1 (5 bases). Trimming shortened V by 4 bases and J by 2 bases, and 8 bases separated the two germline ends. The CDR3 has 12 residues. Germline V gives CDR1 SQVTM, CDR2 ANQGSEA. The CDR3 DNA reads TGCAGCGTTGCCGACAGACAAGAGACCCAGTACTTC. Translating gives CSVADRQETQYF.

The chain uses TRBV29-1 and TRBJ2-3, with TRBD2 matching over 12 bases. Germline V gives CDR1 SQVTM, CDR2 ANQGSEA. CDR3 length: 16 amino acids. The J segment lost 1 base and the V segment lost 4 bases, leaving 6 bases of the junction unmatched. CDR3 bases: TGCAGCGTTGCAAGACTAGCGGGGGTCCGCACAGATACGCAGTATTTT. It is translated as CSVARLAGVRTDTQYF.

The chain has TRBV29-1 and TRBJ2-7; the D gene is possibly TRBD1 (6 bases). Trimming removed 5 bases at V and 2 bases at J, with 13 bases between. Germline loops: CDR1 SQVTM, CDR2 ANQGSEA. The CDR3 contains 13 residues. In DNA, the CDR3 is TGCAGCGTTCGTGGGACAATTACCTACGAGCAGTACTTC. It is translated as CSVRGTITYEQYF.

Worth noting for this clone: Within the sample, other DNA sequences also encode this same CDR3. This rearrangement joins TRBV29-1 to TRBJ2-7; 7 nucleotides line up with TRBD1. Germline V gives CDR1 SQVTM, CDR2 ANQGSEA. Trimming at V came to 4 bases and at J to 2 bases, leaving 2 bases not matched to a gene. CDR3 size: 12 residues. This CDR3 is CSVGQGTYEQYF. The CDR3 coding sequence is TGCAGCGTTGGACAGGGTACCTACGAGCAGTACTTC.

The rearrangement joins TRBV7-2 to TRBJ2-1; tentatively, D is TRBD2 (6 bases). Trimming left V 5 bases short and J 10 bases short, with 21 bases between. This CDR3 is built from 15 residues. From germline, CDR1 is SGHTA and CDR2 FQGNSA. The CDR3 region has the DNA TGTGCCAGCAGCGCTAGGGTGGGGGGTAGCCGGGAGCAGTTCTTC. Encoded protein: CASSARVGGSREQFF. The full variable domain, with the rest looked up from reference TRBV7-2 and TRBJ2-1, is GAGVSQSPSNKVTEKGKDVELRCDPISGHTALYWYRQSLGQGLEFLIYFQGNSAPDKSGLPSDRFSAERTGGSVSTLTIQRTQQEDSAVYLCASSARVGGSREQFFGPGTRLTVL.

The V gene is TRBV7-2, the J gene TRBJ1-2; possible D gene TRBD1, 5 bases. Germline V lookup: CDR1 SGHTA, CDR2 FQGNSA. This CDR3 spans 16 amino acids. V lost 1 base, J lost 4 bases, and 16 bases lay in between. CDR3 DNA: TGTGCCAGCAGCTTAGACGGGCAGGGAAGAGTCTATGGCTACACCTTC. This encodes CASSLDGQGRVYGYTF.

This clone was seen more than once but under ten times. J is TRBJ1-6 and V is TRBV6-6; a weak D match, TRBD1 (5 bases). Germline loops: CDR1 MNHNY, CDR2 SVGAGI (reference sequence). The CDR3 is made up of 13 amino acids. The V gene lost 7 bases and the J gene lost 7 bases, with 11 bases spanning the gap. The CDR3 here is CASNGGWNSPLHF. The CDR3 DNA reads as TGTGCCAGCAACGGGGGGTGGAATTCACCCCTCCACTTT.

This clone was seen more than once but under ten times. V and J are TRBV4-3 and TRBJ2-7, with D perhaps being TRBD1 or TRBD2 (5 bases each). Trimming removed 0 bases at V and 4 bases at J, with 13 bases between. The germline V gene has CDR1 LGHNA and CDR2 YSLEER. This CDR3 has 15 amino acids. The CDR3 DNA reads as TGCGCCAGCAGCCAAGATCTGGGGACCGGGTACGAGCAGTACTTC. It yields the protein CASSQDLGTGYEQYF.

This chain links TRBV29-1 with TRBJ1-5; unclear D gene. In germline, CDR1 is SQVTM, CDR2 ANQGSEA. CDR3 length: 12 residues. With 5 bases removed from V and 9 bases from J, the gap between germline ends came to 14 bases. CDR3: CSVLDIKGPQHF. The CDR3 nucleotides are TGCAGCGTTTTGGATATCAAGGGGCCCCAGCATTTT.